This T cell receptor (beta chain) was observed in a study of blood T cell repertoires in COVID-19. Clones were read by immunoSEQ multiplex PCR, and TCRdb kept only the in-frame ones, dropping some. The data show around 100,000 clones, about 88% seen once. This clone has only one observation. The CDR3 runs 16 residues. From germline, CDR1 is MGHRA and CDR2 YSYEKL. The V and J ends lost 1 base and 5 bases, in that order; junction bases with no gene match: 6. The sequence came from a man between 35 and 55 years old with acute or convalescent COVID-19. Sequencing was carried out using peripheral blood. V and J are TRBV4-1 and TRBJ2-5, with TRBD2 identical over 11 bases. The CDR3 bases are TGCGCCAGCAGCCAAGTAACTAGCGGGAGTCGGGAGACCCAGTACTTC. It codes for CASSQVTSGSRETQYF.